Below, 25 T cell receptor beta chains from the same sample are listed, as sequenced in a study of T cells in Graves' hyperthyroidism and ophthalmopathy. TCR beta CDR3 sequences were amplified from RNA transcripts. Primed by the HTBI set, a first-round RT-PCR was run on the TCR CDR3. One entry per CDR3 protein, called by TCRdb with MiXCR from the multiplex PCR reads. The table shows about 350,000 distinct CDR3 sequences, with more than 11% occurring only once. What was sequenced was blood. These receptors were taken from a woman aged 25 to 39 with Graves' hyperthyroidism.

This clonotype was seen many times. The chain uses TRBV11-2 and TRBJ2-7, with D perhaps TRBD1 (6 bases). This CDR3 is built from 17 residues. The germline CDR1 and CDR2 sequences are SGHAT and FQNNGV. V was cut by 1 base and J by 5 bases, with 21 bases left in between. CDR3 loop: CASSLGTARGTFDEQYF. The CDR3 DNA sequence: TGTGCCAGCAGCTTAGGGACAGCGAGGGGTACGTTCGACGAGCAGTACTTC.

The V gene is TRBV29-1, the J gene TRBJ2-3, with D possibly being TRBD1 or TRBD2 (5 bases each). V shed 4 bases and J shed 5 bases, with 7 bases lying between them. CDR1 SQVTM and CDR2 ANQGSEA come from the germline V gene. The CDR3 is 11 residues long. For the CDR3, the DNA is TGCAGCGTTGTGGGGGTAGATACGCAGTATTTT. It specifies CSVVGVDTQYF.

This clonotype was recorded many times. The chain recombines TRBV5-6 with TRBJ2-1; unclear D gene. The germline CDR1 and CDR2 sequences are SGHDT and YYEEEE. There are 16 residues in the CDR3. V was pared by 1 base and J by 3 bases, with 14 bases between. The CDR3 loop is CASSLLSNYDYNEQFF. The DNA of the CDR3 is TGTGCCAGCAGCTTGCTTAGCAACTACGACTACAATGAGCAGTTCTTC.

There are many counts of this clonotype. The J gene is TRBJ2-7, the V gene TRBV20-1; 8 nucleotides align to TRBD2. J lost 0 bases, V lost 8 bases, and 9 bases had no gene match. The CDR3 covers 14 residues. Germline V gene sequence: CDR1 DFQATT, CDR2 SNEGSKA (reference sequence). The DNA for the CDR3 is TGCAGTTTGAGACCAAGCGGGAGCTCCTACGAGCAGTACTTC. It yields the protein CSLRPSGSSYEQYF.

The chain links TRBV10-3 to TRBJ1-2, with D maybe TRBD1 (5 bases). Between the trimmed V and J ends, which lost 7 bases and 6 bases, there was a span of 15 bases. Germline lookup yields CDR1 ENHRY and CDR2 SYGVKD. This CDR3 comprises 13 residues. In DNA, the CDR3 is TGTGCCATCACCCGGGACTTAATGAATGGCTACACCTTC. As protein: CAITRDLMNGYTF.

This clonotype was counted between two and nine times. The CDR3 DNA is TGTGCCAGTAGTAAACAAGTAAATCAGCCCCAGCATTTT. Residues: CASSKQVNQPQHF. The chain is built from TRBV19 and TRBJ1-5; D is unresolved. CDR3 length: 13 residues. Germline V lookup: CDR1 LNHDA, CDR2 SQIVND (reference sequence). V lost 4 bases and J 4 bases, leaving 8 bases between the germline ends.

This clonotype was recorded many times. The chain couples TRBV9 to TRBJ2-3; TRBD2 aligns across 10 bases. V lost 1 base and J lost 4; bases outside the gene matches: 12. This CDR3 spans 18 amino acids. Germline lookup yields CDR1 SGDLS and CDR2 YYNGEE. CDR3 protein: CASSVRAAGGMEADTQYF. The CDR3 nucleotides read TGTGCCAGCAGCGTAAGGGCAGCGGGAGGGATGGAGGCAGATACGCAGTATTTT.

This clonotype was seen repeatedly, ten times or more. This chain links TRBV20-1 with TRBJ2-1; D perhaps matches TRBD2 (6 bases). CDR3 size: 15 residues. Germline assignment: CDR1 DFQATT and CDR2 SNEGSKA (reference sequence). CDR3 amino acids: CSGTSSTRANNEQFF. The CDR3 coding sequence is TGCAGCGGGACCAGCTCGACTAGGGCAAACAATGAGCAGTTCTTC.

The CDR3 reads CASIGGRQDYGYTF. DNA of the CDR3: TGTGCCAGCATCGGGGGCCGGCAGGACTATGGCTACACCTTC. V usage is TRBV6-1 and J usage is TRBJ1-2; D perhaps matches TRBD1 (6 bases). V lost 7 bases and J 3 bases, leaving 15 bases between the germline ends. In germline, CDR1 is MNHNS, CDR2 SASEGT. This CDR3 is 14 amino acids long.

V is TRBV5-1 and J is TRBJ1-6; D call uncertain. CDR1 and CDR2 (germline): SGHRS, YFSETQ. The CDR3 contains 15 residues. V was trimmed by 0 bases and J by 5 bases, leaving 9 bases between them. The CDR3 region has the DNA TGCGCCAGCAGCTTGGTGGGGATTGATAATTCACCCCTCCACTTT. It is translated as CASSLVGIDNSPLHF.

This clonotype was counted many times. The V gene is TRBV6-4, the J gene TRBJ2-7, with TRBD1 identical over 7 bases. CDR1 and CDR2 from the germline V gene are MRHNA and SNTAGT. The CDR3 spans 13 residues. The V gene end was trimmed by 3 bases and the J gene end by 3 bases; junction bases not matched to a gene: 2. This CDR3 reads CASSDPGGYEQYF. For the CDR3, the DNA is TGTGCCAGCAGTGATCCAGGGGGCTACGAGCAGTACTTC.

This clonotype appeared a few times. V and J are TRBV12-3 or TRBV12-4 and TRBJ1-2; 9 bases align to TRBD1. The V gene end was trimmed by 5 bases and the J gene end by 3 bases; junction bases not matched to a gene: 10. This CDR3 contains 16 residues. The CDR3 reads CASSPTRTGEHYGYTF. CDR3 nucleotide sequence: TGTGCCAGCAGTCCGACGAGGACAGGGGAACACTATGGCTACACCTTC.

This clonotype was detected many times. The chain couples TRBV11-2 to TRBJ2-7; 13 bases map to TRBD2. J lost 5 bases, V lost 4 bases, and 2 bases had no gene match. CDR3 length equals 14 residues. The V gene's germline CDR1 is SGHAT and CDR2 FQNNGV. The CDR3, as DNA: TGTGCCAGCAGCTCCGGGACTAGCGGGAACGAGCAGTACTTC. Its protein product is CASSSGTSGNEQYF.

This clonotype was counted only a few times. The chain has TRBV13 and TRBJ2-5; 14 bases are a match to TRBD2. The DNA matches TRBJ2-1 better at its end, which makes the J call doubtful. The CDR3 has 12 residues. The germline gives CDR1 PRHDT, CDR2 FYEKMQ (reference sequence). CDR3 region: CASRTSGRAQFF. Here the CDR3 DNA reads TGTGCCAGCAGGACTAGCGGGAGGGCCCAGTTCTTC.

This clonotype was recorded many times. This sequence joins TRBV28 and TRBJ2-3; D is perhaps TRBD2 (6 bases). Between the trimmed V and J ends, which lost 5 bases and 3 bases, there was a span of 12 bases. The CDR3 runs to 14 residues. CDR1 and CDR2 from the germline V gene are MDHEN and SYDVKM. CDR3 DNA: TGTGCCAGCAGTCCAAATCGGGGGACAGATACGCAGTATTTT. This sequence encodes CASSPNRGTDTQYF.

This clonotype has a count of ten or more. This sequence joins TRBV19 and TRBJ2-2; a possible D gene is TRBD1 (6 bases). This CDR3 comprises 15 residues. Germline CDR1 and CDR2: LNHDA and SQIVND (reference sequence). V lost 8 bases, J lost 2 bases, and 15 bases lay in between. The CDR3 coding sequence is TGTGCCAGTTCCACGAACAGGGTCAACACCGGGGAGCTGTTTTTT. This translates into CASSTNRVNTGELFF.

The chain employs TRBV9 and TRBJ2-2; 7 bases are a match to TRBD1. With 8 bases clipped from V and 4 bases from J, the junction kept 8 bases outside the gene matches. The CDR3 length is 14 residues. Germline V gene data show CDR1 as SGDLS and CDR2 as YYNGEE. CDR3 sequence (DNA): TGTGCCAGTAGACAGGGTACAAGCACCGGGGAGCTGTTTTTT. Its translation is CASRQGTSTGELFF.

V usage is TRBV19 and J usage is TRBJ1-5, with unresolved D. V dropped 5 bases and J dropped 9 bases, with 8 bases sitting between them. Germline lookup yields CDR1 LNHDA and CDR2 SQIVND (reference sequence). This CDR3 has 11 residues. CDR3 nucleotide sequence: TGTGCCAGTAGTGGCAATGGGCCCCAGCATTTT. Translating it yields CASSGNGPQHF.

This clonotype was observed many times. V gene TRBV27 combines with J gene TRBJ2-1; TRBD2 agrees at 7 bases. With 5 bases clipped from V and 8 bases from J, the junction kept 6 bases outside the gene matches. Per the germline V gene, CDR1 is MNHEY and CDR2 is SMNVEV (reference sequence). The CDR3 loop spans 13 amino acids. The CDR3 DNA reads as TGTGCCAGCAGTAGACTAGCATTCGATGAGCAGTTCTTC. Translated: CASSRLAFDEQFF.

This sequence joins TRBV6-5 and TRBJ2-7, with no clear D. This CDR3 contains 14 residues. Trimming shortened V by 0 bases and J by 8 bases, and 14 bases separated the two germline ends. Germline-derived CDR1 and CDR2 are MNHEY and SVGAGI. For the CDR3, the DNA is TGTGCCAGCAGTTACTCTGGTGGGGAAGGAAAGCAGTACTTC. Translated, it gives CASSYSGGEGKQYF.

This clonotype showed up just a few times. V is TRBV6-4 and J is TRBJ2-1; the D is unclear. CDR3 length equals 14 residues. Per germline, CDR1 MRHNA and CDR2 SNTAGT. Trimming left V 3 bases short and J 4 bases short, with 10 bases between. Here the CDR3 DNA reads TGTGCCAGCAGTGAGGGCTACCCTTACAATGAGCAGTTCTTC. Translation gives CASSEGYPYNEQFF.

This clonotype was found many times. The chain joins TRBV12-3 or TRBV12-4 to TRBJ2-2; 8 bases line up with TRBD2. This CDR3 is 14 amino acids long. The J segment lost 6 bases and the V segment lost 5 bases, leaving 5 bases of the junction unmatched. In DNA, the CDR3 is TGTGCCAGCAGTCCCGGGAGGGCCCCCGGGGAGCTGTTTTTT. Translated: CASSPGRAPGELFF.

The table lists this clonotype with many counts. This chain joins TRBV13 and TRBJ2-7; 9 bases align to TRBD1. This CDR3 spans 16 amino acids. Germline lookup yields CDR1 PRHDT and CDR2 FYEKMQ (reference sequence). V trimming: 4 bases; J trimming: 2 bases; junction bases outside the gene matches: 9. The DNA for the CDR3 is TGTGCCAGCAGCTGGACCCTGGGACAGGGCCCCTACGAGCAGTACTTC. This gives the protein CASSWTLGQGPYEQYF.

This clonotype was observed at least ten times. This chain uses TRBV5-1 with TRBJ2-7, with D perhaps TRBD1 (5 bases). The CDR3 sequence is 14 residues long. The germline V and J ends were trimmed by 0 bases and 6 bases, with 13 bases remaining between them. Per the germline V gene, CDR1 is SGHRS and CDR2 is YFSETQ. Here the CDR3 DNA reads TGCGCCAGCAGCTTGGTGAGCCAGGGTGGCGAGCAGTACTTC. Translation gives CASSLVSQGGEQYF.

This chain connects TRBV6-5 to TRBJ1-4; TRBD1 aligns across 7 bases. Germline values: CDR1 MNHEY, CDR2 SVGAGI. The CDR3 has 16 amino acids. Unmatched junction bases numbered 6, after V lost 5 bases and J lost 0 bases. CDR3 in DNA: TGTGCCAGCAGTCACGGACAGGCTGCAACTAATGAAAAACTGTTTTTT. Its translation: CASSHGQAATNEKLFF.